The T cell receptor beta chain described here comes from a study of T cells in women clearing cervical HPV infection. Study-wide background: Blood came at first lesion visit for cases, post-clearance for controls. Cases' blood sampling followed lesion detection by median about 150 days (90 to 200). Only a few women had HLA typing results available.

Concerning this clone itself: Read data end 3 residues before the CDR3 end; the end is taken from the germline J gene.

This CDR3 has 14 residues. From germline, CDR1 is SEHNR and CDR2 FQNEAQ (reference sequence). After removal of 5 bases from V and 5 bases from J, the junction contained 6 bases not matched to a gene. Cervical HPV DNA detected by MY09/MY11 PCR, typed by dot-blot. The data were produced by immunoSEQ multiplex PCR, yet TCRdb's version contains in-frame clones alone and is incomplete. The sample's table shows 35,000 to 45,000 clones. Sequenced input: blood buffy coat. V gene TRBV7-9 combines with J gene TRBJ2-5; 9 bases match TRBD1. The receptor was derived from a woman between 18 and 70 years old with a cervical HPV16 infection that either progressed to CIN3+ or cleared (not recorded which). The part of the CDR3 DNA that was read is TGTGCCAGCAGCCCAGGACAGGGGCGGGAGACC. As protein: CASSPGQGRET. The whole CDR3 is CASSPGQGRETQYF.